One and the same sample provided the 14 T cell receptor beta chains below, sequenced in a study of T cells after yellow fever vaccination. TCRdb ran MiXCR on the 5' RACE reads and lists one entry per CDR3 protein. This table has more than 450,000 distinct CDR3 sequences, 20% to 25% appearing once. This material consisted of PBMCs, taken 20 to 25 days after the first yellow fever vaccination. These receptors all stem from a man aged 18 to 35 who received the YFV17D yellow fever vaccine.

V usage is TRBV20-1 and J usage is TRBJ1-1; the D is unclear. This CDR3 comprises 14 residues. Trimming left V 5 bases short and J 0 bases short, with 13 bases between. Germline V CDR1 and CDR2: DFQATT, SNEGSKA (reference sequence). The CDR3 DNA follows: TGCAGTGCTCCCTCGGGCAGACTGAACACTGAAGCTTTCTTT. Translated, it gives CSAPSGRLNTEAFF.

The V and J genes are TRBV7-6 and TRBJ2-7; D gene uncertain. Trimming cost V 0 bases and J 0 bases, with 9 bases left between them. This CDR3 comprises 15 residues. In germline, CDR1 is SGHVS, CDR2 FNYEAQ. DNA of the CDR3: TGTGCCAGCAGCTTAGCGGGGTCGCCCTCCTACGAGCAGTACTTC. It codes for CASSLAGSPSYEQYF.

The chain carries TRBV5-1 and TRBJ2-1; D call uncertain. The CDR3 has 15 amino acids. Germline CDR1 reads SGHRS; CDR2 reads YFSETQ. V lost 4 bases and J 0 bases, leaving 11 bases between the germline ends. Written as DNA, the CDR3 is TGCGCCAGCAGCCCCATTGGAAGCTCCTACAATGAGCAGTTCTTC. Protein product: CASSPIGSSYNEQFF. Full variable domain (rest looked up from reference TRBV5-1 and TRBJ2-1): KAGVTQTPRYLIKTRGQQVTLSCSPISGHRSVSWYQQTPGQGLQFLFEYFSETQRNKGNFPGRFSGRQFSNSRSEMNVSTLELGDSALYLCASSPIGSSYNEQFFGPGTRLTVL.

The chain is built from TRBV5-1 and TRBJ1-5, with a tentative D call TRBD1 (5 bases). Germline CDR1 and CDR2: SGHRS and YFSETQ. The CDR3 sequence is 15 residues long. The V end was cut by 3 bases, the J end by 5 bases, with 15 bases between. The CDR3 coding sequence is TGCGCCAGCAGCTGGGGAGACCGGGACGATCAGCCCCAGCATTTT. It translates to CASSWGDRDDQPQHF.

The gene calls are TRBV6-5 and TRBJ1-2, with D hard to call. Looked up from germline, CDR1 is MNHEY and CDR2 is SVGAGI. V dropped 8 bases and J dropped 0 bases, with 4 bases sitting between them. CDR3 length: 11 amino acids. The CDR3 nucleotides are TGTGCCAGCGGCCCTAACTATGGCTACACCTTC. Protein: CASGPNYGYTF.

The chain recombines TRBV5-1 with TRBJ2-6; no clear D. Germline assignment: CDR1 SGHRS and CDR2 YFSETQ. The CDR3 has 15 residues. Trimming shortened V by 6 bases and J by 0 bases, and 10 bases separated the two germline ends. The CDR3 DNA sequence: TGCGCCAGCACCCCGGCGTACTCTGGGGCCAACGTCCTGACTTTC. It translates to CASTPAYSGANVLTF.

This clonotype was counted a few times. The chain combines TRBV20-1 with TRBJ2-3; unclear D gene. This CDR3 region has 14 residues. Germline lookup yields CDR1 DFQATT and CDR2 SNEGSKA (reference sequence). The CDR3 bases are TGCCCTATACTGTGGTACTGGATCACAGATACGCAGTATTTT. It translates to CPILWYWITDTQYF.

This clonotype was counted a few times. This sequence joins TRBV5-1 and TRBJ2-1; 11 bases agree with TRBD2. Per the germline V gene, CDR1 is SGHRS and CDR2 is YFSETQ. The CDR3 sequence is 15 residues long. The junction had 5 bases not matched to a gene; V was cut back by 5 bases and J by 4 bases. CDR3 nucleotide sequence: TGCGCCAGCAGTGGGACTAGCGGACAATACAATGAGCAGTTCTTC. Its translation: CASSGTSGQYNEQFF.

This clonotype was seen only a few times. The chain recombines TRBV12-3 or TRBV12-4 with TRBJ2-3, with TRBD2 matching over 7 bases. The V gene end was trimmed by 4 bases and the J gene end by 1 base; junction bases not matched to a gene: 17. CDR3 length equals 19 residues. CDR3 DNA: TGTGCCAGCAGTTCCACCCACTCGCTGAGCGGGGATGGCACAGATACGCAGTATTTT. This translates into CASSSTHSLSGDGTDTQYF.

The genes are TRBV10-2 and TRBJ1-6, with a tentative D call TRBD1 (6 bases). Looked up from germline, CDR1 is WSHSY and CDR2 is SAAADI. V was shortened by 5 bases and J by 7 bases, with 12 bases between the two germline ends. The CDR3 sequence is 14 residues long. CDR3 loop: CASSNRVGNSPLHF. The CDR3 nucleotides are TGCGCCAGCAGTAACAGGGTAGGCAATTCACCCCTCCACTTT.

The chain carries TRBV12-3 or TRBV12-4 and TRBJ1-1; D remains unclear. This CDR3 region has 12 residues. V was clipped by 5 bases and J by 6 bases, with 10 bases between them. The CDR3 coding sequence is TGTGCCAGCAGTCCGGACGTAGCTGAAGCTTTCTTT. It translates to CASSPDVAEAFF.

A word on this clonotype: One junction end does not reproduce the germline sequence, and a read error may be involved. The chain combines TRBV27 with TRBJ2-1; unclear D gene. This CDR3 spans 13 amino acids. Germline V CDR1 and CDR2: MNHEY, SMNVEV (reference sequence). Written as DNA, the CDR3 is TGTGCCAGCAGCACCCGGGTTTACAATGAGCTGTTCTTC. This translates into CASSTRVYNELFF.

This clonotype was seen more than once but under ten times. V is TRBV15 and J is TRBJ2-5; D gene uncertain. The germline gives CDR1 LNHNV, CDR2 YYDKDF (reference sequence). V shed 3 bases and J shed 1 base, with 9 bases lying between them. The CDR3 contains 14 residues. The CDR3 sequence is CATSRVQIQETQYF. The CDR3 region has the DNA TGTGCCACCAGCAGGGTGCAGATCCAAGAGACCCAGTACTTC.

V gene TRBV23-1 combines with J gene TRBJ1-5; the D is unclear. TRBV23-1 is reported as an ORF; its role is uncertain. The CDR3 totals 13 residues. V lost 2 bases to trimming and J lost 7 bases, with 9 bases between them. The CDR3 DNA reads TGCGCCAGCAGTCAAAGTAATTTACAGCCCCAGCATTTT. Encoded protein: CASSQSNLQPQHF.